The rows below give T cell receptor beta chains drawn from one sample of a study of blood T cell repertoires in COVID-19. Clones were sequenced by immunoSEQ multiplex PCR, and TCRdb holds only the in-frame ones, with some missing. The sample has approximately 240,000 clones; around 80% are singletons. The sequenced sample consisted of peripheral blood. Receptors originate from a human donor in a cohort sampled during active COVID-19. Each CDR3 is given with its conserved first and last residue. The D gene is left open where the match is weak. Rows may omit the clone size; those that give it use once, few, many or a size class.

-	-	TRBJ2-5	TRBV5-4	TGTGCCAGCAGCTTGGGACGGAGAGCAACGGAGACCCAGTACTTC	CASSLGRRATETQYF
-	-	TRBJ2-2	TRBV28	TGTGCCAGCAGTTTTCCCCAGGGCCGCGACTCCCATCCCGGGGAGCTGTTTTTT	CASSFPQGRDSHPGELFF
-	TRBD2	TRBJ2-2	TRBV28	TGTGCCAGCAGTTTAACTAGCGGGAGTAGGAACACCGGGGAGCTGTTTTTT	CASSLTSGSRNTGELFF
-	TRBD1	TRBJ2-5	TRBV28	TGTGCCAGCAGTTTACCAGGGGGCGTGGAGACCCAGTACTTC	CASSLPGGVETQYF
-	-	TRBJ2-7	TRBV6-5	TGTGCCAGCACTAGGGGTCGTTCCGACGAGCAGTACTTC	CASTRGRSDEQYF
-	TRBD1	TRBJ1-1	TRBV28	TGTGCCAGCAGTGAACCGGGACAGGGGGGCACTGAAGCTTTCTTT	CASSEPGQGGTEAFF
-	-	TRBJ1-4	TRBV6-5	TGTGCCAGCAGTTACGGTGGAGCAACTAATGAAAAACTGTTTTTT	CASSYGGATNEKLFF
-	TRBD1	TRBJ2-3	TRBV7-9	TGTGCCAGCAGCATCCGGGACAGTTACACAGATACGCAGTATTTT	CASSIRDSYTDTQYF
-	-	TRBJ1-4	TRBV4-1	TGCGCCAGCAGCCAAGAATTAGGACAGCCGACGAGGTCGAATGAAAAACTGTTTTTT	CASSQELGQPTRSNEKLFF
-	-	TRBJ1-6	TRBV19	TGTGCCAGTAGTTTTATATCCTCCAGGTCTGGGTCACCCCTCCACTTT	CASSFISSRSGSPLHF
-	-	TRBJ2-1	TRBV3-1/TRBV3-2	TGTGCCAGCAGCCAAGAAATTGTAACGGGAAGGAATGAGCAGTTCTTC	CASSQEIVTGRNEQFF
once	TRBD1	TRBJ2-7	TRBV6-5	TGTGCCAGCAACATACAGGGGGCGGTCGACGAGCAGTACTTC	CASNIQGAVDEQYF
-	-	TRBJ2-1	TRBV10-1	TGCGCCAGCAGTGAGTCGGCGGGCTATGAGCAGTTCTTC	CASSESAGYEQFF
-	TRBD1	TRBJ2-7	TRBV11-2	TGTGCCAGCAGCCCGGGGACAGGGGGTTACGAGCAGTACTTC	CASSPGTGGYEQYF
-	TRBD1	TRBJ1-5	TRBV19	TGTGCCAGTAGTAGGGGACAGGGGGCTATGCAGCCCCAGCATTTT	CASSRGQGAMQPQHF
-	TRBD1	TRBJ2-5	TRBV7-9	TGTGCCAGCAGCTCCTACAGGGGCACTATCCAAGAGACCCAGTACTTC	CASSSYRGTIQETQYF
few	TRBD2	TRBJ2-7	TRBV4-2	TGTGCCAGCAGCCAAGAGCTAGCGGGGGGGCCGCAGCAGTACTTC	CASSQELAGGPQQYF
-	-	TRBJ2-3	TRBV21-1	TGTGCCAGCAGCAAAGCGGGGCTTAGCGGAAGATTCACAGATACGCAGTATTTT	CASSKAGLSGRFTDTQYF
-	-	TRBJ2-1	TRBV6-4	TGTGCCAGCAGTGAGCAGGCGAGCTCCTACAATGAGCAGTTCTTC	CASSEQASSYNEQFF
-	-	TRBJ2-7	TRBV7-2	TGTGCCAGCAGCTTAGGTGGGGCCCACGAGCAGTACTTC	CASSLGGAHEQYF
-	-	TRBJ2-7	TRBV6-6	TGTGCCAGCAGTTCCCCCCGGGGCTCCTACGAGCAGTACTTC	CASSSPRGSYEQYF
-	TRBD2	TRBJ2-1	TRBV11-1	TGTGCCAGCAGCTTTAAGCGGGGGGGACTAAATGAGCAGTTCTTC	CASSFKRGGLNEQFF
-	TRBD1	TRBJ1-4	TRBV5-1	TGCGCCAGCAGCACAGGGACAGGGGGATCTAATGAAAAACTGTTTTTT	CASSTGTGGSNEKLFF
-	-	TRBJ2-3	TRBV3-1/TRBV3-2	TGTGCCAGCAGCCACGTGAGGGGGGGAGCAAGCGCAGATACGCAGTATTTT	CASSHVRGGASADTQYF
-	TRBD1	TRBJ2-3	TRBV29-1	TGCAGCGTTGACGTGACAGGGGGCGCGGGGAAGTATTTT	CSVDVTGGAGKYF
-	TRBD2	TRBJ2-5	TRBV5-6	TGTGCCACCAGGACTAGCGGGAGTGAGACCCAGTACTTC	CATRTSGSETQYF
few	TRBD1	TRBJ2-7	TRBV11-2	TGTGCCAGCAGCTTCCCAAGGGGGCTATCGCACGAGCAGTACTTC	CASSFPRGLSHEQYF
-	-	TRBJ2-7	TRBV15	TGTGCCACCAGCAGAGACAGGGAGGATTACGAGCAGTACTTC	CATSRDREDYEQYF
-	-	TRBJ1-2	TRBV30	TGTGCCTGGAGTCGGACACCTTCAGTCGGCTACACCTTC	CAWSRTPSVGYTF
-	-	TRBJ1-4	TRBV9	TGTGCCAGCAGCGTACAGGGGCTAAGTAATGAAAAACTGTTTTTT	CASSVQGLSNEKLFF
-	TRBD1	TRBJ1-5	TRBV6-6	TGTGCCAGCAGTTTTGACAGGGTGTACAATCAGCCCCAGCATTTT	CASSFDRVYNQPQHF
-	-	TRBJ2-3	TRBV3-1/TRBV3-2	TGTGCCAGCAGCCAAGAACAGCGGGTCACAGATACGCAGTATTTT	CASSQEQRVTDTQYF
-	TRBD1	TRBJ2-5	TRBV5-1	TGCGCCAGCAGCTTTAATACAGGGGGTAGAGAAGAGACCCAGTACTTC	CASSFNTGGREETQYF
-	-	TRBJ2-7	TRBV12-3/TRBV12-4	TGTGCCAGCAGTTTAGTCGCGCGCGAGCAGTACTTC	CASSLVAREQYF
-	TRBD1	TRBJ1-2	TRBV6-5	TGTGCCAGCAGTTACCTGGCAGGGGGTTATGGCTACACCTTC	CASSYLAGGYGYTF